The 13 T cell receptor beta chains below were found in one sample sequenced in a study of cytomegalovirus exposure and HLA in healthy donors. The PCR made use of 60 Vbeta and 13 Jbeta primers. The protocol was immunoSEQ multiplex PCR, while the TCRdb copy is restricted to in-frame clones and leaves out a portion. The data contain about 69,000 clones, roughly three quarters of them singletons. Sequencing was carried out using PBMCs. The receptors here all came from a man younger than 30 in good health and CMV-seronegative.

This clone was recorded a few times. V and J are TRBV5-1 and TRBJ2-2; D is unclear. The CDR3 spans 14 residues. From germline, CDR1 is SGHRS and CDR2 YFSETQ. Trimming cost V 0 bases and J 6 bases, with 9 bases left between them. CDR3 loop: CASSLDGGSGELFF. Written as DNA, the CDR3 is TGCGCCAGCAGCTTGGACGGCGGTTCCGGGGAGCTGTTTTTT.

With respect to this clone: One end of the junction fails to match germline, which may point to a read error. The J gene is TRBJ1-2, the V gene TRBV5-4; D is possibly TRBD1 (6 bases). The germline gives CDR1 SGHNT, CDR2 YYREEE (reference sequence). The CDR3 consists of 14 residues. CDR3 protein: CASGLFRGVYGYTF. CDR3 in DNA: TGTGCCAGCGGCTTGTTCAGGGGCGTCTATGGCTACACCTTC.

Here the CDR3 DNA reads TGTGCCAGCAGCCTATTAAGGACAGGGGCCGCCTCTGGGGCCAACGTCCTGACTTTC. Encoded protein: CASSLLRTGAASGANVLTF. The chain has TRBV13 and TRBJ2-6; 9 nucleotides align to TRBD1. Germline CDR1 is PRHDT and CDR2 is FYEKMQ (reference sequence). This CDR3 comprises 19 residues. The V and J ends lost 5 bases and 0 bases, in that order; junction bases with no gene match: 11. The whole variable domain, filled in from reference TRBV13 and TRBJ2-6, reads AAGVIQSPRHLIKEKRETATLKCYPIPRHDTVYWYQQGPGQDPQFLISFYEKMQSDKGSIPDRFSAQQFSDYHSELNMSSLELGDSALYFCASSLLRTGAASGANVLTFGAGSRLTVL.

The rearrangement uses TRBV7-9 and TRBJ2-5; TRBD1 matches 9 bases. Per germline, CDR1 SEHNR and CDR2 FQNEAQ (reference sequence). J gave up 3 bases and V 2 bases, and 7 bases lay outside the gene matches. The CDR3 contains 16 residues. CDR3 amino acids: CASSLFGDRVKETQYF. CDR3 in DNA: TGTGCCAGCAGCTTATTCGGGGACAGGGTAAAAGAGACCCAGTACTTC.

The chain uses TRBV6-1 and TRBJ1-2, with a tentative D call TRBD1 (5 bases). Looked up from germline, CDR1 is MNHNS and CDR2 is SASEGT. Trimming shortened V by 6 bases and J by 4 bases, and 15 bases separated the two germline ends. The CDR3 extends over 14 amino acids. The CDR3 protein is CASSPETGSYGYTF. DNA for the CDR3: TGTGCCAGCAGCCCAGAAACAGGTTCCTATGGCTACACCTTC.

This chain connects TRBV2 to TRBJ2-1; 7 bases are a match to TRBD2. J lost 9 bases, V lost 4 bases, and 9 bases had no gene match. The germline V gene encodes CDR1 SNHLY and CDR2 FYNNEI. The CDR3 sequence is 14 residues long. CDR3 bases: TGTGCCAGCAGTGTACTAGCGAAGGGTGGTGAGCAGTTCTTC. Translated, it gives CASSVLAKGGEQFF.

This chain links TRBV6-1 with TRBJ2-7; TRBD1 matches at 7 bases. V lost 6 bases and J lost 2; bases outside the gene matches: 7. CDR1 MNHNS and CDR2 SASEGT come from the germline V gene. This CDR3 comprises 14 residues. CDR3 coding DNA: TGTGCCAGCAGGACCGATAGGGGGCCCTACGAGCAGTACTTC. Translating gives CASRTDRGPYEQYF.

The chain carries TRBV7-9 and TRBJ2-2; 9 nucleotides align to TRBD2. Unmatched junction bases numbered 11, after V lost 5 bases and J lost 4 bases. From germline, CDR1 is SEHNR and CDR2 FQNEAQ (reference sequence). The CDR3 is 17 residues long. CDR3 region: CASSRNRPAGGTGELFF. The DNA for the CDR3 is TGTGCCAGCAGCCGGAATAGGCCAGCGGGGGGCACCGGGGAGCTGTTTTTT. The full variable domain, completed using reference TRBV7-9 and TRBJ2-2, is DTGVSQNPRHKITKRGQNVTFRCDPISEHNRLYWYRQTLGQGPEFLTYFQNEAQLEKSRLLSDRFSAERPKGSFSTLEIQRTEQGDSAMYLCASSRNRPAGGTGELFFGEGSRLTVL.

V and J are TRBV18 and TRBJ2-5; the D gene is possibly TRBD1 (5 bases). The V gene's germline CDR1 is KGHSH and CDR2 LQKENI. This CDR3 is built from 13 residues. CDR3 nucleotide sequence: TGTGCTCGGACCAGGGCCCCCCAAGAGACCCAGTACTTC. This sequence encodes CARTRAPQETQYF.

The sample holds a few counts of this clone. This chain links TRBV7-2 with TRBJ2-3; D gene unclear. V was shortened by 2 bases and J by 11 bases, with 17 bases between the two germline ends. CDR3 length: 14 residues. CDR1 is SGHTA and CDR2 is FQGNSA in the germline V gene. The CDR3 nucleotides are TGTGCCAGCAGCTTAAAAGGTGGCCACGGCGGGCAGTATTTT. This gives the protein CASSLKGGHGGQYF.

The V call is TRBV27, the J call TRBJ2-5; tentatively, D is TRBD1 (5 bases). Trimming removed 5 bases from V and 4 bases from J, with 5 bases in between. Looked up from germline, CDR1 is MNHEY and CDR2 is SMNVEV (reference sequence). The CDR3 length is 11 residues. The CDR3 spells CASSDRETQYF. Here the CDR3 DNA reads TGTGCCAGCAGTGACAGAGAGACCCAGTACTTC.

The J gene is TRBJ2-2, the V gene TRBV5-4, with D hard to call. CDR1 and CDR2 (germline): SGHNT, YYREEE (reference sequence). This CDR3 region has 12 residues. Trimming removed 4 bases at V and 7 bases at J, with 8 bases between. The CDR3 is CASSITGGELFF. CDR3 sequence (DNA): TGTGCCAGCAGCATTACCGGCGGGGAGCTGTTTTTT.

The chain links TRBV2 to TRBJ1-3, with D possibly matching TRBD1 (6 bases). The germline V gene encodes CDR1 SNHLY and CDR2 FYNNEI. V lost 3 bases to trimming and J lost 0 bases, with 6 bases between them. The CDR3 consists of 14 residues. CDR3 protein: CASSDRGSGNTIYF. CDR3 nucleotide sequence: TGTGCCAGCAGTGACAGGGGCTCTGGAAACACCATATATTTT.